A selection of T cell receptor beta chains follows, all from one sample in a study of cytomegalovirus exposure and HLA in healthy donors. Generated by immunoSEQ multiplex PCR, the TCRdb table keeps only in-frame clones and is missing some. The sample includes about 130,000 clones, roughly 74% of them seen just once. Sequencing used PBMCs. These receptors were taken from a woman between 50 and 59 years old in good health and CMV-seropositive. CDR3s leave out the opening cysteine and the closing phenylalanine or tryptophan.

TRBV5-6	TRBJ1-1	ASSPRQSMNTEAF
TRBV11-3	TRBJ2-5	ASSLGGQVQETQY
TRBV5-8	TRBJ1-5	ASSFGIYSNQPQH
TRBV30	TRBJ1-2	ADGGSYGYT
TRBV27	TRBJ2-7	ASSLLASGGEQY
TRBV6-5	TRBJ1-1	ASSSGHLNTEAF
TRBV5-1	TRBJ2-7	ASRVGGGKIYEQY
TRBV5-1	TRBJ1-1	ASSSRTGVTEAF
TRBV6-5	TRBJ1-1	ASQRSNTEAF
TRBV5-8	TRBJ2-7	ASPTRDRLSYEQY
TRBV5-1	TRBJ1-1	ARSLVPYAQGTEAF
TRBV7-8	TRBJ1-2	ASSSGGPAFAGYT
TRBV10-1	TRBJ1-5	ASTYGGVLPGNQPQH
TRBV9	TRBJ1-1	ASSVGGTTEAF
TRBV7-6	TRBJ2-7	ASSFGDSQLYEQY
TRBV7-6	TRBJ2-7	ASSLEGGQGAYEQY